This paragraph covers one T cell receptor (beta chain) sequence. Its antigen is unidentified. The time point: pre-sensitization, week 0. Specified treatment: therapeutic diphenylcyclopropenone sensitization with weekly scalp DPC. The authors extracted total RNA from unfractionated whole blood. This specimen comes from a study of human T cells and chemical hapten exposure. In the study overall: The study traced per-sample TCR yield variation mainly to small differences in pooled library volumes. Findings of the study overall: Compared with pre-sensitization or healthy control sets, expanded TCRs clustered more. TCRs above 1 in 1000 frequency did not change with DPC sensitization.

A single record per CDR3 protein comes from TCRdb applying MiXCR to the RACE reads. This table has 250,000 or so distinct CDR3 sequences, 8.6% appearing once. The germline V gene encodes CDR1 MNHNY and CDR2 SVGAGI (reference sequence). V gave up 6 bases and J gave up 6 bases; unmatched junction bases: 4. The CDR3 has 14 amino acids. The source is a woman aged 40 to 49 with alopecia areata. Some clones in this sample may be carry-over from other donors' samples. This chain joins TRBV6-6 and TRBJ2-1; TRBD2 matches at 11 bases. The sequences come from whole blood, collected in connection with sensitization to the hapten diphenylcyclopropenone (DPC). The CDR3 region has the DNA TGTGCCAGCAGGGGTAGCGGGAGGGCCAATGAGCAGTTCTTC. Its translation is CASRGSGRANEQFF.